This T cell receptor (beta chain) is from a study of read filtering for tumor transcriptome and immune sequencing. CDR3 length: 15 amino acids. Germline V CDR1 and CDR2: MDHEN, SYDVKM. Molecular barcoded adaptors covering alpha/delta and beta/gamma chains were used on approximately 440 ng RNA. TCRdb ran MiXCR on the reads and lists one entry per CDR3 protein. The data contain 50,000 or so distinct CDR3 sequences, around an eighth of them singletons. This clonotype was picked up a small number of times. Germline and junction disagree at one end, which may indicate a read error. The sequence was collected from a donor aged 40 or older with multiple myeloma. The rearrangement joins TRBV28 to TRBJ2-1; possibly TRBD2 for D (5 bases). Material for sequencing was a population of CD138-negative cells sorted from bone marrow. The CDR3: CAITSGSLGYNEQFF. The CDR3 nucleotides read TGTGCTATCACTTCGGGGTCTTTGGGGTACAATGAGCAGTTCTTT. The full variable domain, in which reference TRBV28 and TRBJ2-1 provide the parts outside the CDR3, is DVKVTQSSRYLVKRTGEKVFLECVQDMDHENMFWYRQDPGLGLRLIYFSYDVKMKEKGDIPEGYSVSREKKERFSLILESASTNQTSMYLCAITSGSLGYNEQFFGPGTRLTVL.